Presented here are 28 T cell receptor beta chains from one specimen sequenced in a study of regulatory T cells in long-lasting Graves disease. TCR beta libraries were built with iRepertoire HTBI primers and Arm-PCR of CDR3 regions. From the multiplex PCR reads, TCRdb called clonotypes with MiXCR, one entry per CDR3 protein. This table holds roughly 320,000 distinct CDR3 sequences, about a sixth found once. The time point was: newly diagnosed GD, antithyroid drugs for less than 3 months. With RNA extracted from PBMCs as input, the TCR library was made. These data are also associated with another study on T cells in Graves' hyperthyroidism and ophthalmopathy.

This material consisted of peripheral blood mononuclear cells (PBMCs), taken at new diagnosis, from a patient treated with antithyroid drugs. These receptors came from a man aged 40-49 years with Graves disease.

In this sample, this clonotype turned up many times. The V and J genes are TRBV25-1 and TRBJ2-3; 7 bases agree with TRBD2. The CDR3 covers 13 residues. The germline V gene has CDR1 MGHDK and CDR2 SYGVNS. V lost 2 bases to trimming and J lost 5 bases; unmatched junction nucleotides: 1. The CDR3 nucleotides are TGTGCCAGCAGTGAACGGGGGGAAGATACGCAGTATTTT. Protein: CASSERGEDTQYF.

The chain combines TRBV12-3 or TRBV12-4 with TRBJ1-5; D possibly corresponds to TRBD1 (6 bases). The germline V and J ends were trimmed by 5 bases and 4 bases, with 12 bases remaining between them. The CDR3 consists of 14 residues. The CDR3 region is CASSGPGQNQPQHF. The CDR3 coding sequence is TGTGCCAGCAGTGGCCCGGGACAAAATCAGCCCCAGCATTTT.

Ten or more counts support this clonotype. V gene TRBV5-1 combines with J gene TRBJ1-3; D not certain. This CDR3 comprises 17 residues. V was cut by 0 bases and J by 0 bases, with 13 bases left in between. Germline CDR1 SGHRS, CDR2 YFSETQ. CDR3 bases: TGCGCCAGCAGCTTGGAGGTGGGCGCACGCTCTGGAAACACCATATATTTT. It specifies CASSLEVGARSGNTIYF.

V and J are TRBV7-9 and TRBJ2-5; D is perhaps TRBD1 (6 bases). The V gene's germline CDR1 is SEHNR and CDR2 FQNEAQ (reference sequence). Trimming took off 5 bases at V and 2 bases at J, with 15 bases between the two ends. The CDR3 has 15 amino acids. The chain's CDR3 is CASSHKGVWQETQYF. The CDR3 coding sequence is TGTGCCAGCAGCCACAAGGGGGTTTGGCAAGAGACCCAGTACTTC.

This clonotype was counted many times. CDR3 sequence (DNA): TGTGCCAGCAGTTTAGGGGTCTGGTCCTACAATGAGCAGTTCTTC. As protein: CASSLGVWSYNEQFF. The V call is TRBV28, the J call TRBJ2-1; D ambiguous. V lost 2 bases and J 1 base, leaving 9 bases between the germline ends. The V gene's germline CDR1 is MDHEN and CDR2 SYDVKM. The CDR3 contains 15 residues.

This clonotype was detected ten times or more. The CDR3, as DNA: TGTGCCAGCTCGAACAGGGGCACTGAAGCTTTCTTT. Translation gives CASSNRGTEAFF. The chain carries TRBV19 and TRBJ1-1, with 7 nucleotides matching TRBD1. J was trimmed by 4 bases and V by 9 bases; bases with no gene match: 5. Germline-derived CDR1 and CDR2 are LNHDA and SQIVND (reference sequence). CDR3 size: 12 residues. The variable domain in full, completed from reference TRBV19 and TRBJ1-1, reads DGGITQSPKYLFRKEGQNVTLSCEQNLNHDAMYWYRQDPGQGLRLIYYSQIVNDFQKGDIAEGYSVSREKKESFPLTVTSAQKNPTAFYLCASSNRGTEAFFGQGTRLTVV.

CDR3 in amino acids: CSARDQGQGGYEQYF. CDR3 nucleotide sequence: TGCAGTGCTAGAGATCAGGGACAGGGGGGCTACGAGCAGTACTTC. This rearrangement joins TRBV20-1 to TRBJ2-7; 11 bases line up with TRBD1. The CDR3 is 15 amino acids. V lost 0 bases, J lost 3 bases, and 4 bases stayed unmatched. Germline V gives CDR1 DFQATT, CDR2 SNEGSKA (reference sequence).

This clonotype was seen many times. This chain uses TRBV7-9 with TRBJ2-1, with 9 bases lining up with TRBD2. V lost 4 bases to trimming and J lost 8 bases; unmatched junction nucleotides: 12. The CDR3 runs 16 residues. Germline V gene data show CDR1 as SEHNR and CDR2 as FQNEAQ (reference sequence). CDR3: CASSSQTSGREDEQFF. Here the CDR3 DNA reads TGTGCCAGCAGCTCCCAGACTAGCGGAAGAGAGGATGAGCAGTTCTTC.

CDR3 loop: CSARDWRGNTGELFF. DNA of the CDR3: TGCAGTGCTAGAGATTGGCGGGGAAACACCGGGGAGCTGTTTTTT. The J gene is TRBJ2-2, the V gene TRBV20-1, with D perhaps TRBD2 (6 bases). CDR1 is DFQATT and CDR2 is SNEGSKA in the germline V gene (reference sequence). This CDR3 is 15 amino acids long. Trimming stripped 0 bases from V and 2 bases from J, with 10 bases between.

Many counts were recorded for this clonotype. The chain recombines TRBV6-5 with TRBJ1-5; possibly TRBD1 for D (6 bases). V lost 4 bases, J lost 6 bases, and 10 bases lay in between. Germline V CDR1 and CDR2: MNHEY, SVGAGI. The CDR3 contains 13 residues. The CDR3, as DNA: TGTGCCAGCAGTTTCAGGGGTGGTCAGCCCCAGCATTTT. Translation gives CASSFRGGQPQHF.

This clonotype has only one observation. This chain links TRBV27 with TRBJ1-6, with D hard to call. The CDR3 has 14 amino acids. CDR1 is MNHEY, CDR2 SMNVEV, per germline (reference sequence). Trimming removed 0 bases from V and 7 bases from J, with 7 bases in between. The CDR3: CASSLSVGNSPLHF. DNA for the CDR3: TGTGCCAGCAGTTTATCGGTGGGGAATTCACCCCTCCACTTT.

This clonotype was counted at least ten times. This sequence joins TRBV19 and TRBJ2-3; a weak D match, TRBD1 (5 bases). CDR3 length: 14 amino acids. In germline, CDR1 is LNHDA, CDR2 SQIVND (reference sequence). Between the trimmed V and J ends, which lost 3 bases and 6 bases, there was a span of 13 bases. CDR3 DNA: TGTGCCAGTAGTATGGGGCAGGGTGTGGATACGCAGTATTTT. It is translated as CASSMGQGVDTQYF.

This clonotype has a handful of counts. At one boundary the junction diverges from the germline segment, which might be a read error. The rearrangement uses TRBV9 and TRBJ2-7; a weak D match, TRBD2 (7 bases). Per the germline V gene, CDR1 is SGDLS and CDR2 is YYNGEE. This CDR3 spans 14 amino acids. CDR3 sequence (DNA): TGTGCCAGCAGCCCCTGGGGGGGCAACTACGAGCAGTACTTT. Translated, it gives CASSPWGGNYEQYF.

The rearrangement uses TRBV7-9 and TRBJ2-5; 9 positions agree with TRBD2. V shed 1 base, J shed 2 bases, and the junction held 20 bases outside the gene matches. This CDR3 is built from 21 residues. Per germline, CDR1 SEHNR and CDR2 FQNEAQ (reference sequence). This CDR3 is CASSLDSGGLVRTLRQETQYF. The DNA of the CDR3 is TGTGCCAGCAGCTTAGACAGCGGGGGGCTTGTACGGACCCTCAGACAAGAGACCCAGTACTTC.

J is TRBJ2-7 and V is TRBV5-1, with no clear D. CDR1 is SGHRS, CDR2 YFSETQ, per germline. V lost 7 bases and J lost 5, with 13 bases in between. The CDR3 has 12 residues. The chain's CDR3 is CASRKTLDEQYF. The CDR3 coding sequence is TGCGCCAGCCGAAAAACCCTCGACGAGCAGTACTTC.

The table lists this clonotype with many counts. The chain links TRBV2 to TRBJ2-7; 7 bases map to TRBD2. Germline V lookup: CDR1 SNHLY, CDR2 FYNNEI. The CDR3 covers 11 residues. Germline trimming cut 11 bases from V and 4 bases from J; bases unmatched to any gene: 5. In DNA form, the CDR3 reads TGTGCCGGGGGGGTACAATACGAGCAGTACTTC. The encoded protein is CAGGVQYEQYF.

This clonotype was observed a few times. Its ends do not fully match the called genes, so a read error is possible. The chain is built from TRBV5-1 and TRBJ2-3, with TRBD2 matching 12 bases. This CDR3 is built from 14 residues. CDR1 is SGHRS and CDR2 is YFSETQ in the germline V gene. CDR3 region: CASMLAGGADTQYF. The DNA of the CDR3 is TGTGCCAGCATGCTAGCGGGGGGGGCAGATACGCAGTATTTT.

In this sample, this clonotype turned up a few times. The junction differs from germline at one of its ends, possibly a read error. The CDR3 bases are TGTGCCAGCAGTTTTCGTAATTCACCCCTCCGCTTT. Protein product: CASSFRNSPLRF. V is TRBV27 and J is TRBJ1-6, with D hard to call. The CDR3 spans 12 residues. Germline CDR1 is MNHEY and CDR2 is SMNVEV (reference sequence).

This clonotype showed up just a few times. The chain links TRBV20-1 to TRBJ1-2; the match to TRBD1 covers 7 bases. The CDR3 extends over 12 amino acids. After removal of 6 bases from V and 4 bases from J, the junction contained 5 bases not matched to a gene. CDR1 and CDR2 (germline): DFQATT, SNEGSKA (reference sequence). CDR3 in amino acids: CSALTGVYGYTF. The DNA of the CDR3 is TGCAGTGCCCTAACAGGGGTCTATGGCTACACCTTC.

The chain employs TRBV28 and TRBJ1-5; TRBD1 aligns across 7 bases. Unmatched junction bases numbered 10, after V lost 4 bases and J lost 7 bases. The CDR3 totals 15 residues. Germline V lookup: CDR1 MDHEN, CDR2 SYDVKM. CDR3 sequence: CASSSPGTEPQPQHF. The CDR3 bases are TGTGCCAGCAGTTCGCCCGGGACAGAGCCCCAGCCCCAGCATTTT.

This clonotype occurred many times. CDR3 nucleotides: TGTGCCAGCGCTGCTGATAGCGGGGGGGCCTACGAGCAGTACTTC. Protein sequence: CASAADSGGAYEQYF. The V gene is TRBV6-1, the J gene TRBJ2-7; 11 bases line up with TRBD2. Germline V gene data show CDR1 as MNHNS and CDR2 as SASEGT. CDR3 size: 15 residues. The V segment lost 8 bases and the J segment 2 bases; nucleotides outside the gene matches: 8.

CDR3 bases: TGCAGTCCCCTGGTTGCAACTAATGAAAAACTGTTTTTT. This sequence encodes CSPLVATNEKLFF. The chain is built from TRBV20-1 and TRBJ1-4; D not resolved. Trimming pared 8 bases from V and 0 bases from J, leaving 10 bases between. Per the germline V gene, CDR1 is DFQATT and CDR2 is SNEGSKA (reference sequence). There are 13 residues in the CDR3.

This clonotype was observed many times. V is TRBV28 and J is TRBJ2-7; D remains ambiguous. Germline V gives CDR1 MDHEN, CDR2 SYDVKM. The CDR3 loop spans 16 amino acids. Between the trimmed V and J ends, which lost 3 bases and 0 bases, there was a span of 15 bases. The CDR3 DNA sequence: TGTGCCAGCAGTTTCTGGTCGGACGGTCCCTCCTACGAGCAGTACTTC. This encodes CASSFWSDGPSYEQYF.

The chain employs TRBV29-1 and TRBJ2-7; D is possibly TRBD1 (6 bases). CDR1 SQVTM and CDR2 ANQGSEA come from the germline V gene. There are 13 residues in the CDR3. Trimming pared 2 bases from V and 0 bases from J, leaving 8 bases between. This CDR3 is CSVEKDSSYEQYF. In DNA, the CDR3 is TGCAGCGTTGAAAAGGACAGCTCCTACGAGCAGTACTTC.

The chain is built from TRBV6-2 or TRBV6-3 and TRBJ2-7, with 15 positions matching TRBD2. This CDR3 contains 18 residues. Germline V lookup: CDR1 MNHEY, CDR2 SVGEGT. The J segment lost 6 bases and the V segment lost 6 bases, leaving 15 bases of the junction unmatched. CDR3 in DNA: TGTGCCAGCAGCCGCGGGACTAGCGGGAGGCAAGGTCGTCCCGAGCAGTACTTC. Protein: CASSRGTSGRQGRPEQYF.

In its sample, this clonotype was seen many times. The rearrangement links TRBV11-2 to TRBJ2-1; TRBD1 is a possible D gene (7 bases). CDR1 and CDR2 from the germline V gene are SGHAT and FQNNGV. The CDR3 contains 15 residues. V lost 5 bases and J lost 4, with 15 bases in between. CDR3 DNA sequence: TGTGCCAGCAGCAGGGGGGACAGACAATACAATGAGCAGTTCTTC. As protein: CASSRGDRQYNEQFF. The full variable domain, its missing parts supplied by reference TRBV11-2 and TRBJ2-1, is EAGVAQSPRYKIIEKRQSVAFWCNPISGHATLYWYQQILGQGPKLLIQFQNNGVVDDSQLPKDRFSAERLKGVDSTLKIQPAKLEDSAVYLCASSRGDRQYNEQFFGPGTRLTVL.

The chain carries TRBV12-5 and TRBJ2-5; tentatively, D is TRBD1 or TRBD2 (5 bases each). V was trimmed by 1 base and J by 0 bases, leaving 6 bases between them. Germline CDR1 reads LGHNT; CDR2 reads FRNRAP. The length of the CDR3 is 14 residues. The CDR3 DNA reads TGTGCTAGTGGTTTGGGGGGGTACCAAGAGACCCAGTACTTC. Residues: CASGLGGYQETQYF.

This clonotype has at least ten counts. The CDR3 protein is CASSLVRIQETQYF. DNA of the CDR3: TGTGCCAGCAGCTTAGTCCGTATCCAAGAGACCCAGTACTTC. The V gene is TRBV7-2, the J gene TRBJ2-5, with D hard to call. Germline CDR1 is SGHTA and CDR2 is FQGNSA. V was trimmed by 1 base and J by 1 base, leaving 7 bases between them. The CDR3 has 14 residues.